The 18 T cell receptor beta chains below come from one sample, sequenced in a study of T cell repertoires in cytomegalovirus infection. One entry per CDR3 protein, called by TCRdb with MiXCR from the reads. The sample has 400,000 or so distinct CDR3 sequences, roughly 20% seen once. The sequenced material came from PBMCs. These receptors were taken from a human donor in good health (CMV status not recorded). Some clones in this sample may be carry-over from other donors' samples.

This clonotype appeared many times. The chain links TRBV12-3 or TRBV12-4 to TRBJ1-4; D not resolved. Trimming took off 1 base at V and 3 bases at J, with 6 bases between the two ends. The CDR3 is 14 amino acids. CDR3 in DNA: TGTGCCAGCAGTTTAGGCGGGTCTAATGAAAAACTGTTTTTT. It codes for CASSLGGSNEKLFF.

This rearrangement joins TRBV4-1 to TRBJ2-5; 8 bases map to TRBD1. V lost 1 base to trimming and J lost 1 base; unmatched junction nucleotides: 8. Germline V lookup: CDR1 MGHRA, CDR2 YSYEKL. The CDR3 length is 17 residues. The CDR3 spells CASSQGLGTGLQETQYF. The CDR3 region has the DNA TGCGCCAGCAGCCAAGGGCTAGGGACAGGACTCCAAGAGACCCAGTACTTC.

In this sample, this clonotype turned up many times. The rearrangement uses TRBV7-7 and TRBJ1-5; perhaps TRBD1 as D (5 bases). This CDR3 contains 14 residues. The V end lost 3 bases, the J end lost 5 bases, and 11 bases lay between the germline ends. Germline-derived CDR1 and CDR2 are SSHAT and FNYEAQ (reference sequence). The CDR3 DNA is TGTGCCAGCAGCTTGGCAGGGCAGGATCAGCCCCAGCATTTT. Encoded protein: CASSLAGQDQPQHF. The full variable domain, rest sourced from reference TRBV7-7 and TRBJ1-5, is GAGVSQSPRYKVTKRGQDVTLRCDPISSHATLYWYQQALGQGPEFLTYFNYEAQPDKSGLPSDRFSAERPEGSISTLTIQRTEQRDSAMYRCASSLAGQDQPQHFGDGTRLSIL.

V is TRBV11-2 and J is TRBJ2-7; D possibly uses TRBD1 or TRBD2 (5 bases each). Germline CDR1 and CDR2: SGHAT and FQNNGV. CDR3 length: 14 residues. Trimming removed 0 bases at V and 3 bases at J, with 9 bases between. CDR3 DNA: TGTGCCAGCAGCTTAGAGGGACGAAGCTACGAGCAGTACTTC. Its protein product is CASSLEGRSYEQYF.

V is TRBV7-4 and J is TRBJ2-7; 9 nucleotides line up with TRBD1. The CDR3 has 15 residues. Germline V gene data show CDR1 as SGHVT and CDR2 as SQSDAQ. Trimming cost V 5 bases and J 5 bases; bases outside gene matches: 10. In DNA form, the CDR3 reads TGTGCCAGCAGCCACCGCCGGGACAGGGTCAACGAGCAGTACTTC. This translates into CASSHRRDRVNEQYF.

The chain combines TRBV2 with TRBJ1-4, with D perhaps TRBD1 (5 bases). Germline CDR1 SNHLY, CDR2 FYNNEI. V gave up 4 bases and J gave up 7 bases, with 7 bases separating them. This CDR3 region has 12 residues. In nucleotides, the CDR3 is TGTGCCAGCAGTGGGGGGGGTGAAAAACTGTTTTTT. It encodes CASSGGGEKLFF.

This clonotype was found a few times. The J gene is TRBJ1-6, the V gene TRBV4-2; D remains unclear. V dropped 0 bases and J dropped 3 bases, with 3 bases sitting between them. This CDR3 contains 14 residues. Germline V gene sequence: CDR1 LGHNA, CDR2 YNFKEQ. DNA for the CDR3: TGTGCCAGCAGCCAAGAGGTCTATAATTCACCCCTCCACTTT. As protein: CASSQEVYNSPLHF.

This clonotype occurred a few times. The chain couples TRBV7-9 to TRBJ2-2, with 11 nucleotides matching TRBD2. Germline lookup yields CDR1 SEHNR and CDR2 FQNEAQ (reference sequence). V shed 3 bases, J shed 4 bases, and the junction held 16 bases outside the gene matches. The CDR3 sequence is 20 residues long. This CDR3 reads CASSLRPPGTSGPRTGELFF. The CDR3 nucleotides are TGTGCCAGCAGCTTGAGACCCCCTGGGACTAGCGGTCCCCGCACCGGGGAGCTGTTTTTT.

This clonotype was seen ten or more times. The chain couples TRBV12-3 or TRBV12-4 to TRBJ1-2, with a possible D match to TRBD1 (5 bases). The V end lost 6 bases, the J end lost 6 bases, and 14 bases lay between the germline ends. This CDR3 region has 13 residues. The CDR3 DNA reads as TGTGCCAGCAGCCTCCCCCCAGGGAATGGCTACACCTTC. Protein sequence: CASSLPPGNGYTF.

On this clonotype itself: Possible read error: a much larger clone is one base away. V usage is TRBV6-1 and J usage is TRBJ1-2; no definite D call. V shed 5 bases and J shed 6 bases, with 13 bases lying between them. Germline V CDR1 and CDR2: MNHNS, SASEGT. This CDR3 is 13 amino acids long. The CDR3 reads CASSSRHYNGYTF. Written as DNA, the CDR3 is TGTGCCAGCAGTTCCCGACACTACAATGGCTACACCTTC.

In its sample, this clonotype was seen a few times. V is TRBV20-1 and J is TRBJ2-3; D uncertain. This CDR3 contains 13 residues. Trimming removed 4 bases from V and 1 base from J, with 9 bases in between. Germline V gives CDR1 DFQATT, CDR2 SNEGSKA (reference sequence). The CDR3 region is CSAKAYRTDTQYF. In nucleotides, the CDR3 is TGCAGTGCTAAGGCATATCGCACAGATACGCAGTATTTT.

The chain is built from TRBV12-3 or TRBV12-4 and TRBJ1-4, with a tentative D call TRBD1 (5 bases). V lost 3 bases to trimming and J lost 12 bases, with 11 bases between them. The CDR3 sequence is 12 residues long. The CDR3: CASSFPGAELFF. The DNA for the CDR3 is TGTGCCAGCAGTTTCCCCGGGGCGGAACTGTTTTTT.

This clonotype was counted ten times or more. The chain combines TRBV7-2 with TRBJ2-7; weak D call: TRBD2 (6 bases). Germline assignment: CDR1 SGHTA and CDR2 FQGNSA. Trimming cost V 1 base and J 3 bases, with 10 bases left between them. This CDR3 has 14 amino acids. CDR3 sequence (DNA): TGTGCCAGCAGCTTAGACGGGAGTGGCTACGAGCAGTACTTC. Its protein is CASSLDGSGYEQYF.

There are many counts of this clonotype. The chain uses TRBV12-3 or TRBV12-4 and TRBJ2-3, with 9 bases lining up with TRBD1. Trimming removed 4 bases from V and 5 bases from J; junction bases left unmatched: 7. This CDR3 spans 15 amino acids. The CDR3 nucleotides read TGTGCCAGCAGTTGGACAGGGGACGGGGGAGATACGCAGTATTTT. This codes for CASSWTGDGGDTQYF.

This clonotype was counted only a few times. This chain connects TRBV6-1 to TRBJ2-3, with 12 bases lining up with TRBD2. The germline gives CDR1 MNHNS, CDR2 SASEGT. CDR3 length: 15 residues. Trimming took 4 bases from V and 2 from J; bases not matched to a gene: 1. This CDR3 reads CASSGLAGATDTQYF. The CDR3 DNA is TGTGCCAGCAGTGGACTAGCGGGGGCCACAGATACGCAGTATTTT.

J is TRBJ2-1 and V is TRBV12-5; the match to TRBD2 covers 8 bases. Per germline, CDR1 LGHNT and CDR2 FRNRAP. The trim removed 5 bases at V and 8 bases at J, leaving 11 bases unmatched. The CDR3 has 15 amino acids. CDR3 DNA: TGTGCTAGTGGTCGGCCGCCGGGACTAGACCATGAGCAGTTCTTC. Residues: CASGRPPGLDHEQFF. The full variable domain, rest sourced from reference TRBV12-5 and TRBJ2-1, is DARVTQTPRHKVTEMGQEVTMRCQPILGHNTVFWYRQTMMQGLELLAYFRNRAPLDDSGMPKDRFSAEMPDATLATLKIQPSEPRDSAVYFCASGRPPGLDHEQFFGPGTRLTVL.

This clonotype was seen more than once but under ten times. Here the CDR3 reads CASSNIQGAANEKLFF. For the CDR3, the DNA is TGTGCCAGCAGCAACATACAGGGGGCGGCTAATGAAAAACTGTTTTTT. The chain employs TRBV6-5 and TRBJ1-4; 9 nucleotides agree with TRBD1. Germline V gives CDR1 MNHEY, CDR2 SVGAGI. This CDR3 is 16 amino acids long. V was clipped by 6 bases and J by 3 bases; unmatched bases: 8.

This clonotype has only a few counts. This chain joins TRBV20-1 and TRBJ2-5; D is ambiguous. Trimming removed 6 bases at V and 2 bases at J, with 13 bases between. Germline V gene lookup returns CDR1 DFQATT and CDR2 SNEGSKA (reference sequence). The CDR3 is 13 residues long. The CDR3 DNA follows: TGCAGTGCCACCCTCACGGGTCAAGAGACCCAGTACTTC. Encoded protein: CSATLTGQETQYF.